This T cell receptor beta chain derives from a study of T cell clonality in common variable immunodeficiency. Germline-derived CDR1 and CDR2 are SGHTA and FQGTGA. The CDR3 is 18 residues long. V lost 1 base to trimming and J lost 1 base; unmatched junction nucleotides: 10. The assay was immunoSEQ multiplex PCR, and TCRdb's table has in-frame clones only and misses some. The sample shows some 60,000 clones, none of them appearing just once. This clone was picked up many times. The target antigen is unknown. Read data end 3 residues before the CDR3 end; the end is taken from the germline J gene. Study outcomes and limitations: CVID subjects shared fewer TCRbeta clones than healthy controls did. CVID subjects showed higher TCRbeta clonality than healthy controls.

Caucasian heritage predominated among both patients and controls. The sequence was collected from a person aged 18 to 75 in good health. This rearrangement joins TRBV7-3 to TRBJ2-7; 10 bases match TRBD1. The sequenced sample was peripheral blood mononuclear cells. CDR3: CASSLKKEGQGSSYEQYF. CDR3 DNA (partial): TGTGCCAGCAGCTTAAAAAAGGAGGGACAGGGGTCATCCTACGAG. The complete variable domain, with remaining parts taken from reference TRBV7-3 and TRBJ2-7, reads GAGVSQTPSNKVTEKGKYVELRCDPISGHTALYWYRQSLGQGPEFLIYFQGTGAADDSGLPNDRFFAVRPEGSVSTLKIQRTERGDSAVYLCASSLKKEGQGSSYEQYFGPGTRLTVT.